These 6 T cell receptor beta chains originate from one sample sequenced in a study of T cell clones after liver transplantation. TCRdb's copy holds only in-frame clones and misses some; the assay was immunoSEQ multiplex PCR. In the table there are around 110,000 clones, 90% of which are singletons. The specimen was CD4+ T cells from blood, collected 12 months after liver transplant. The receptors shown here come from a human patient who received a liver transplant. Some T cells may originate from the graft donor.

The chain joins TRBV30 to TRBJ2-5; 11 bases match TRBD2. Germline trimming cut 5 bases from V and 3 bases from J; bases unmatched to any gene: 5. In germline, CDR1 is GTSNPN, CDR2 SVGIG (reference sequence). The CDR3 contains 14 residues. CDR3 loop: CAWDMGLAEETQYF. The CDR3 nucleotides are TGTGCCTGGGACATGGGACTAGCGGAAGAGACCCAGTACTTC.

This chain uses TRBV6-6 with TRBJ1-2, with a tentative D call TRBD1 (5 bases). Per the germline V gene, CDR1 is MNHNY and CDR2 is SVGAGI (reference sequence). With 7 bases removed from V and 8 bases from J, the gap between germline ends came to 11 bases. The CDR3 is 11 amino acids. CDR3: CASKLAGGYTF. CDR3 bases: TGTGCCAGCAAACTGGCAGGGGGCTACACCTTC.

The V call is TRBV5-4, the J call TRBJ2-2; D gene ambiguous. V lost 4 bases and J lost 5, with 9 bases in between. Germline CDR1 and CDR2: SGHNT and YYREEE (reference sequence). This CDR3 region has 13 residues. As DNA, the CDR3 is TGTGCCAGCAGCGAGGATTGGACCGGGGAGCTGTTTTTT. This encodes CASSEDWTGELFF.

The rearrangement links TRBV9 to TRBJ2-7; tentatively, D is TRBD1 (6 bases). CDR1 and CDR2 (germline): SGDLS, YYNGEE. The CDR3 is made up of 15 amino acids. V lost 4 bases and J lost 4, with 18 bases in between. The CDR3 DNA reads as TGTGCCAGCAGCCAGGGGCTTTCAGGGGTTTACGAGCAGTACTTC. It yields the protein CASSQGLSGVYEQYF.

This chain joins TRBV29-1 and TRBJ2-1; 7 bases match TRBD1. V lost 4 bases and J lost 8; bases outside the gene matches: 11. The CDR3 contains 14 residues. Germline V gene sequence: CDR1 SQVTM, CDR2 ANQGSEA. CDR3 DNA: TGCAGCGTTGTGGGACAGCGTGGTGCCGATGAGCAGTTCTTC. Translation gives CSVVGQRGADEQFF.

The V and J genes are TRBV29-1 and TRBJ2-7, with D possibly matching TRBD1 (7 bases). The germline V and J ends were trimmed by 1 base and 4 bases, with 11 bases remaining between them. Germline assignment: CDR1 SQVTM and CDR2 ANQGSEA. CDR3 length: 13 amino acids. This chain's CDR3 is CSVEGRGAYEQYF. CDR3 nucleotides: TGCAGCGTTGAAGGCAGGGGGGCTTACGAGCAGTACTTC.